A single sample gave rise to the 9 T cell receptor beta chains below, sequenced in a study of tumor-infiltrating lymphocytes in primary liver carcinoma. Blood RNA came from unsorted whole blood; germline DNA was also extracted. Constant-region priming of approximately 500 ng total RNA yielded TCR beta cDNA. Three nested multiplex PCR rounds of slightly modified ARM-PCR generated TCR beta libraries. The first two PCR rounds used TRBV1-TRBV30 primers with a Cbeta primer, approximately 10 cycles each. TCRdb re-analysed the multiplex PCR reads in MiXCR, keeping a single row per CDR3 protein. The sample holds 300,000 to 400,000 distinct CDR3 sequences, approximately 65% seen once. The source material was peripheral blood. The receptors originated from a man aged 40-49 years with primary liver carcinoma and hepatitis B virus infection.

Only a few counts were recorded for this clonotype. V usage is TRBV7-8 and J usage is TRBJ1-5; maybe TRBD1 (6 bases). With 5 bases removed from V and 6 bases from J, the gap between germline ends came to 17 bases. The germline V gene encodes CDR1 SGHVS and CDR2 FQNEAQ. The CDR3 loop spans 15 amino acids. As DNA, the CDR3 is TGTGCCAGCAGCATCTCGGGACAAGACTCTCAGCCCCAGCATTTT. Protein: CASSISGQDSQPQHF.

This chain links TRBV7-8 with TRBJ2-7; a possible D gene is TRBD1 (5 bases). Trimming left V 8 bases short and J 0 bases short, with 20 bases between. Germline V lookup: CDR1 SGHVS, CDR2 FQNEAQ. The CDR3 consists of 16 residues. The CDR3 DNA is TGTGCCAGCGGCTCAGACAGTAATTGGGACTCCTACGAGCAGTACTTC. This codes for CASGSDSNWDSYEQYF.

The chain links TRBV11-2 to TRBJ2-1; 7 positions match TRBD2. V shed 8 bases, J shed 11 bases, and the junction held 12 bases outside the gene matches. Germline CDR1 SGHAT, CDR2 FQNNGV. This CDR3 comprises 13 residues. DNA of the CDR3: TGTGCCAGCTGTCCAACCACTAGCGCTAAGCAGTTCTTC. This sequence encodes CASCPTTSAKQFF.

The chain has TRBV4-3 and TRBJ2-1, with 8 bases that match TRBD1. CDR1 and CDR2 from the germline V gene are LGHNA and YSLEER. The CDR3 runs to 15 residues. The chain's CDR3 is CSSSLGTGTYNEQFF. Written as DNA, the CDR3 is TGCAGCAGCAGCCTAGGGACAGGAACATACAATGAGCAGTTCTTC.

In this sample, this clonotype turned up many times. The chain recombines TRBV4-3 with TRBJ1-5; no firm D call. Germline V gives CDR1 LGHNA, CDR2 YSLEER. V was clipped by 0 bases and J by 0 bases, with 9 bases between them. The CDR3 has 16 residues. CDR3 nucleotides: TGCGCCAGCAGCCAAGACAGGAAGAATAGCAATCAGCCCCAGCATTTT. This sequence encodes CASSQDRKNSNQPQHF.

This clonotype showed up just a few times. This chain uses TRBV6-6 with TRBJ2-5, with TRBD1 identical over 9 bases. V shed 5 bases, J shed 5 bases, and the junction held 9 bases outside the gene matches. The CDR3 spans 15 residues. In germline, CDR1 is MNHNY, CDR2 SVGAGI (reference sequence). This CDR3 reads CASSPTTGGGETQYF. CDR3 nucleotides: TGTGCCAGCAGTCCAACGACAGGGGGGGGGGAGACCCAGTACTTC.

To note about this clonotype: No DNA is shown, since the ends of the CDR3 on it are uncertain; the CDR3 is the one TCRdb lists. The gene calls are TRBV11-2 and TRBJ2-1; the D call of TRBD1 is as the table states it, not checked on the DNA. With termini counted, the CDR3 has 15 amino acids. From germline, CDR1 is SGHAT and CDR2 FQNNGV. CDR3 sequence: CTSTPGEVGRGSEYF.

Turning to this clonotype: Mismatch with germline at one junction end may stem from a read error. The V and J genes are TRBV11-2 and TRBJ2-7; TRBD2 is a possible D gene (5 bases). Germline V CDR1 and CDR2: SGHAT, FQNNGV. The CDR3 has 16 residues. CDR3 amino acids: CASVLSSDANEGEQYF. DNA for the CDR3: TGTGCCAGCGTCCTGTCGTCAGACGCTAACGAGGGCGAGCAGTACTTT.

This sequence joins TRBV24-1 and TRBJ2-7, with no clear D. The CDR3 totals 11 residues. Germline CDR1 is KGHDR and CDR2 is SFDVKD. V was cut by 1 base and J by 6 bases, with 3 bases left in between. The CDR3 nucleotides read TGTGCCACCAGTGATTTCTTCGAGCAGTACTTC. Translation gives CATSDFFEQYF.